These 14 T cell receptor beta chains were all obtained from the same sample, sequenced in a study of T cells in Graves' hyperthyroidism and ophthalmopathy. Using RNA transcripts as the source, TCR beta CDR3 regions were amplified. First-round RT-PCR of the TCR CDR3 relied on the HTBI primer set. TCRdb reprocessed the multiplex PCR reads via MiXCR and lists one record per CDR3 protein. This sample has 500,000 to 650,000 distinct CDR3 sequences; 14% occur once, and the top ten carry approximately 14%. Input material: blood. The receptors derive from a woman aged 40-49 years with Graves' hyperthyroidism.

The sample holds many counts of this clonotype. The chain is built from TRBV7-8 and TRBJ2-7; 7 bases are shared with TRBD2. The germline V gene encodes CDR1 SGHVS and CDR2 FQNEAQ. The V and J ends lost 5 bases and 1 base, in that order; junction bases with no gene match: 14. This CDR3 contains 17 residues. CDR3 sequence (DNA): TGTGCCAGCAGCCCCATTTTTGGGCTAGCGGTTTCCTACGAGCAGTACTTC. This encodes CASSPIFGLAVSYEQYF.

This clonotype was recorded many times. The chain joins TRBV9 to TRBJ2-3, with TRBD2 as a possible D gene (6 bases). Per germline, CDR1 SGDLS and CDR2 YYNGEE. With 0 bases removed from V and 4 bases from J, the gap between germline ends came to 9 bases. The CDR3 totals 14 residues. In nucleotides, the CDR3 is TGTGCCAGCAGCGTAGCTCCGGGGGCAGATACGCAGTATTTT. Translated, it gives CASSVAPGADTQYF.

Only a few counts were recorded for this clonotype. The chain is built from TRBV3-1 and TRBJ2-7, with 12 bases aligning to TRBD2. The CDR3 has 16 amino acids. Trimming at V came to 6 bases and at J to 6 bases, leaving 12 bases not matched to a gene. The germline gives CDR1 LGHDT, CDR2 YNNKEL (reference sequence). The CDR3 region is CASSQTSGRPLGEQYF. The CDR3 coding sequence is TGTGCCAGCAGTCAAACTAGCGGGAGGCCGTTGGGCGAGCAGTACTTC.

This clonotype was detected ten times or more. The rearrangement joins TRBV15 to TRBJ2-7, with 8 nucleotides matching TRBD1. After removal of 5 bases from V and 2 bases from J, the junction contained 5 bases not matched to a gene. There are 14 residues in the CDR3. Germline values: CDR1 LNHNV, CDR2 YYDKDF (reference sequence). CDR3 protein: CATSPTGGTYEQYF. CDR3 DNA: TGTGCCACCAGCCCAACAGGGGGGACCTACGAGCAGTACTTC.

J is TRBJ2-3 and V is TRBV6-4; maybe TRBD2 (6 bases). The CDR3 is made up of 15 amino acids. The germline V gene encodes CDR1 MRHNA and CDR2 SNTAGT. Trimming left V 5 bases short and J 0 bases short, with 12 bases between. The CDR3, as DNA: TGTGCCAGCAGTCCGTCTAGCGTGAGCACAGATACGCAGTATTTT. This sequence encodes CASSPSSVSTDTQYF.

The CDR3 is CSARSVGVLGTDTQYF. CDR3 sequence (DNA): TGCAGTGCTAGGTCTGTAGGCGTCCTCGGAACAGATACGCAGTATTTT. The chain combines TRBV20-1 with TRBJ2-3; the D is unclear. CDR1 and CDR2 from the germline V gene are DFQATT and SNEGSKA (reference sequence). Trimming removed 3 bases from V and 3 bases from J, with 19 bases in between. CDR3 length equals 16 residues.

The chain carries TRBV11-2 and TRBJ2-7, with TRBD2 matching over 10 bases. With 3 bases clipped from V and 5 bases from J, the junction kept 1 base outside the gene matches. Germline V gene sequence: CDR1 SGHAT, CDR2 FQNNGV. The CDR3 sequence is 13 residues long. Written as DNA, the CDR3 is TGTGCCAGCAGCTTTACTAGCGGGAACGAGCAGTACTTC. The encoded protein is CASSFTSGNEQYF. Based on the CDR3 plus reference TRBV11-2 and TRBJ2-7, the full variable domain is EAGVAQSPRYKIIEKRQSVAFWCNPISGHATLYWYQQILGQGPKLLIQFQNNGVVDDSQLPKDRFSAERLKGVDSTLKIQPAKLEDSAVYLCASSFTSGNEQYFGPGTRLTVT.

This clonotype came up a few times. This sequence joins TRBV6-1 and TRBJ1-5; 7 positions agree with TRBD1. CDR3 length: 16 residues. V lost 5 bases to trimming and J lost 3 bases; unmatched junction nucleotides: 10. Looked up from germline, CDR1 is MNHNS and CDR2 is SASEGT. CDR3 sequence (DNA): TGTGCCAGCAGTCCCATTTTCAGGGGGATCAATCAGCCCCAGCATTTT. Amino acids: CASSPIFRGINQPQHF.

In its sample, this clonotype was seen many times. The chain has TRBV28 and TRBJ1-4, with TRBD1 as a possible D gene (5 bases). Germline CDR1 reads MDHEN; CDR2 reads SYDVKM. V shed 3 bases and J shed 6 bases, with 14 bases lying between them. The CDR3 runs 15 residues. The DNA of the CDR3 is TGTGCCAGCAGTTTTTGGGCAGGGTTTGATGAAAAACTGTTTTTT. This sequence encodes CASSFWAGFDEKLFF.

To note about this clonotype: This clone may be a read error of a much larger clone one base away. The CDR3, as DNA: TGTGCCAGCGGAACCCTTGAGTCCGACAATGAGCAGTTCTTC. Amino acid sequence: CASGTLESDNEQFF. The chain couples TRBV2 to TRBJ2-1; no clear D. V was shortened by 8 bases and J by 5 bases, with 16 bases between the two germline ends. Germline assignment: CDR1 SNHLY and CDR2 FYNNEI. The CDR3 is 14 residues long. Looking up the rest from reference TRBV2 and TRBJ2-1 gives the full variable domain: EPEVTQTPSHQVTQMGQEVILRCVPISNHLYFYWYRQILGQKVEFLVSFYNNEISEKSEIFDDQFSVERPDGSNFTLKIRSTKLEDSAMYFCASGTLESDNEQFFGPGTRLTVL.

The CDR3 region has the DNA TGTGCCTGGAGTGCGTCTTGGAAAACAGGGCTAAACACCGGGGAGCTGTTTTTT. Its protein product is CAWSASWKTGLNTGELFF. The chain carries TRBV30 and TRBJ2-2, with D possibly TRBD1 on 6 matching bases. Trimming cost V 1 base and J 2 bases, with 20 bases left between them. This CDR3 has 18 amino acids. Looked up from germline, CDR1 is GTSNPN and CDR2 is SVGIG (reference sequence).

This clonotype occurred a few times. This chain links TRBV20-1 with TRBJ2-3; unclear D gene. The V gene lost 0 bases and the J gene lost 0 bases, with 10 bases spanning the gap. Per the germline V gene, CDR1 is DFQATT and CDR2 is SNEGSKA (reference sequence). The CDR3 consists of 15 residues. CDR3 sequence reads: CSARDGTTSTDTQYF. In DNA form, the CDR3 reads TGCAGTGCTAGAGATGGTACGACAAGCACAGATACGCAGTATTTT.

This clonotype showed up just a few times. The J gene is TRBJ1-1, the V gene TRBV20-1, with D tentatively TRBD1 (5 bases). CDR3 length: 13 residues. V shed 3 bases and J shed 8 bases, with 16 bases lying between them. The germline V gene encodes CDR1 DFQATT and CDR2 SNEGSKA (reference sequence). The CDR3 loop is CSARVPGLGEAFF. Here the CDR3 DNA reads TGCAGTGCTAGGGTACCAGGGCTGGGGGAAGCTTTCTTT.

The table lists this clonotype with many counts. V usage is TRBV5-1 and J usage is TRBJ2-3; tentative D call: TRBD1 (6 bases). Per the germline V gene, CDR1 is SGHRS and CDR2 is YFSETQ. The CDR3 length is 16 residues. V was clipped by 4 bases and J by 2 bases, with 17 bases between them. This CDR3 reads CASSLNPQGPTDTQYF. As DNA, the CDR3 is TGCGCCAGCAGCCTGAACCCACAGGGTCCCACAGATACGCAGTATTTT.